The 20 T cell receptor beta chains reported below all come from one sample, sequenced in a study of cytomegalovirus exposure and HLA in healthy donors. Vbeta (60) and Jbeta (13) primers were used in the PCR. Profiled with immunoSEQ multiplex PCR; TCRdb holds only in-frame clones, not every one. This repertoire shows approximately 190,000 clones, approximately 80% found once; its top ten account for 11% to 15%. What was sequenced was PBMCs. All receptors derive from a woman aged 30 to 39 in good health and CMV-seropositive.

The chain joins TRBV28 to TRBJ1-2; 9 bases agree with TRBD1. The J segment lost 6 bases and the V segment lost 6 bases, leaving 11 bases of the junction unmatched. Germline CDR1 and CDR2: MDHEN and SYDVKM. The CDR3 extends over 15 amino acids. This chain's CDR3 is CASSHTRQGVDGYTF. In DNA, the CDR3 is TGTGCCAGCAGCCACACCCGACAGGGGGTGGATGGCTACACCTTC.

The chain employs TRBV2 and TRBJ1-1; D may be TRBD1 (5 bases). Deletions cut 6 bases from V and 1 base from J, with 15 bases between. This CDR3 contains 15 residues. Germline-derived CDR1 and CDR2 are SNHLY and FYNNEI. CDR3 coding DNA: TGTGCCAGCAGCGGGACGGGACTCCCGAACACTGAAGCTTTCTTT. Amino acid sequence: CASSGTGLPNTEAFF.

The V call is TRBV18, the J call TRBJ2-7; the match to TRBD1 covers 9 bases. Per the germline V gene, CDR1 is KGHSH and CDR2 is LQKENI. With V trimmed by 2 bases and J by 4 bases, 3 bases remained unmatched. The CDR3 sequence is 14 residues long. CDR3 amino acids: CASSPEQGAYEQYF. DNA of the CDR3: TGTGCCAGCTCACCAGAACAGGGGGCGTACGAGCAGTACTTC.

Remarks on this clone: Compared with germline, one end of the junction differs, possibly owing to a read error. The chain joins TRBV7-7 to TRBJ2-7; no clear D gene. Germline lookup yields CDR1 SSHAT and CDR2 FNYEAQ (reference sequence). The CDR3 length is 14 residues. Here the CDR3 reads CASSLSPNSYEQYF. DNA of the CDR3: TGTGCTAGCAGCTTAAGCCCAAACAGCTACGAGCAGTACTTC.

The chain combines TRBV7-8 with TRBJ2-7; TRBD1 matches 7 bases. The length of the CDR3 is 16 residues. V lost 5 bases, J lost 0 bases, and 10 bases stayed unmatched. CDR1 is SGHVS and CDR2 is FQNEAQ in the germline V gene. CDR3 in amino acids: CASSHPRTGDSYEQYF. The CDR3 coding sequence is TGTGCCAGCAGCCACCCCCGGACAGGCGACTCCTACGAGCAGTACTTC.

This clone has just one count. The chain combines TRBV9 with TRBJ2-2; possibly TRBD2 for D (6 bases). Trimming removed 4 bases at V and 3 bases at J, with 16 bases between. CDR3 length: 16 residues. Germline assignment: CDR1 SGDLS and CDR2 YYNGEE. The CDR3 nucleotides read TGTGCCAGCAGCCCCTCCTTAGCGGCCCACACCGGGGAGCTGTTTTTT. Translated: CASSPSLAAHTGELFF.

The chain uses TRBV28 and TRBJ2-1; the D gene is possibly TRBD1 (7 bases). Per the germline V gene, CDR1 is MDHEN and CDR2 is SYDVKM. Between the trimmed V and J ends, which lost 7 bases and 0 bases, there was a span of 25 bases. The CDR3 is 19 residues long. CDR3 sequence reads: CASIGRGRGDPGSYNEQFF. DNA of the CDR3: TGTGCCAGCATCGGTCGGGGCAGGGGGGACCCGGGCTCCTACAATGAGCAGTTCTTC.

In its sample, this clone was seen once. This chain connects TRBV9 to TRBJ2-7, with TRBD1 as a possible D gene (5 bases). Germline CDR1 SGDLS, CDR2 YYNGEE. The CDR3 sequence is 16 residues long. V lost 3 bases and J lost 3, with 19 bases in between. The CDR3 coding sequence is TGTGCCAGCAGCGCCCCCGGGCAGGGTTCCCTCTACGAGCAGTACTTC. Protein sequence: CASSAPGQGSLYEQYF.

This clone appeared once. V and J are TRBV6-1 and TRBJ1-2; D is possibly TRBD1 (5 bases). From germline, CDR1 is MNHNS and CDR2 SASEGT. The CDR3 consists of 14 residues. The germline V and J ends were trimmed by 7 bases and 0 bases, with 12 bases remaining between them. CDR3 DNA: TGTGCCAGCACCTCTGGGGCAGCTAACTATGGCTACACCTTC. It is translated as CASTSGAANYGYTF.

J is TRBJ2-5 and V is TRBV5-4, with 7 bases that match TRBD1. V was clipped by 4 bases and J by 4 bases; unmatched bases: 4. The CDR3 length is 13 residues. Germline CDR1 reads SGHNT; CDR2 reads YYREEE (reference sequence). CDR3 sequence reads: CASSLTGPETQYF. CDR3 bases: TGTGCCAGCAGCCTGACAGGGCCAGAGACCCAGTACTTC.

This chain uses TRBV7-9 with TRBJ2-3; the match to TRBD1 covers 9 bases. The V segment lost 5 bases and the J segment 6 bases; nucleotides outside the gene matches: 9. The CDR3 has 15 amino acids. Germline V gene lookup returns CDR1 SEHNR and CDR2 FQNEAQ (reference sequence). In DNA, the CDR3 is TGTGCCAGCAGCCATACAGGGGGCCGAAGGGATACGCAGTATTTT. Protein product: CASSHTGGRRDTQYF. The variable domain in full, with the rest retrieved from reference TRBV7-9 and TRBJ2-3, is DTGVSQNPRHKITKRGQNVTFRCDPISEHNRLYWYRQTLGQGPEFLTYFQNEAQLEKSRLLSDRFSAERPKGSFSTLEIQRTEQGDSAMYLCASSHTGGRRDTQYFGPGTRLTVL.

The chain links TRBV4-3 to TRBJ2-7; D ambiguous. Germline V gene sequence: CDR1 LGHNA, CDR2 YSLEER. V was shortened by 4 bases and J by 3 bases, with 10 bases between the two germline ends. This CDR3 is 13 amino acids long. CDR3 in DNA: TGCGCCAGCAGCCGTACCTCGGGCTACGAGCAGTACTTC. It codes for CASSRTSGYEQYF.

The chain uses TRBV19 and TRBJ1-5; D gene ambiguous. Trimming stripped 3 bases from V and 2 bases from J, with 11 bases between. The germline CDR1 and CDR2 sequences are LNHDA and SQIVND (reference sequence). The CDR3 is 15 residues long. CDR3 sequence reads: CASSISRSGNQPQHF. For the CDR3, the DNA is TGTGCCAGTAGTATCAGCAGGTCGGGCAATCAGCCCCAGCATTTT.

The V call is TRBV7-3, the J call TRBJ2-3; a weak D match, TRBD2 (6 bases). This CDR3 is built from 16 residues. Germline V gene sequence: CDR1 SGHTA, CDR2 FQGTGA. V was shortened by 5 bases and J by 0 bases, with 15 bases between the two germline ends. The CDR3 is CASSPNGRGSTDTQYF. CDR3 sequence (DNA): TGTGCCAGCAGCCCTAATGGGCGGGGCAGCACAGATACGCAGTATTTT.

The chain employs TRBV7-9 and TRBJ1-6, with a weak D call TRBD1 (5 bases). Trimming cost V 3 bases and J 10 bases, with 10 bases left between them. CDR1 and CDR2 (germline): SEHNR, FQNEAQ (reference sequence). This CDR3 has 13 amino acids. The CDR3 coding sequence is TGTGCCAGCAGCTTCAGGGTTGGCTCACCCCTCCACTTT. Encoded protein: CASSFRVGSPLHF.

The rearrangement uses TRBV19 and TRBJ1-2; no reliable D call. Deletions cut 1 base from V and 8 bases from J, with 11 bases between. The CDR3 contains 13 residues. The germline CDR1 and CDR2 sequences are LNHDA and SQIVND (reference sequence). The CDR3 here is CASSIVGESGYTF. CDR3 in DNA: TGTGCCAGTAGTATAGTCGGGGAGAGCGGCTACACCTTC.

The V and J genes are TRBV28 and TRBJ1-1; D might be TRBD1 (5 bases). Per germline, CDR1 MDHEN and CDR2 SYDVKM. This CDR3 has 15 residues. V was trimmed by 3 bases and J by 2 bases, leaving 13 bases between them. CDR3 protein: CASSFPDRTNTEAFF. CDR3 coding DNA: TGTGCCAGCAGTTTCCCAGACAGAACAAACACTGAAGCTTTCTTT. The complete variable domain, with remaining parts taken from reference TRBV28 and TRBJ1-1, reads DVKVTQSSRYLVKRTGEKVFLECVQDMDHENMFWYRQDPGLGLRLIYFSYDVKMKEKGDIPEGYSVSREKKERFSLILESASTNQTSMYLCASSFPDRTNTEAFFGQGTRLTVV.

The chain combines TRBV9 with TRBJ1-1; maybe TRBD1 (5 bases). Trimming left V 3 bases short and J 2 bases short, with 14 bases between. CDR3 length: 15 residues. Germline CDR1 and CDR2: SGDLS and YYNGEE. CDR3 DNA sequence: TGTGCCAGCAGCGCTGACCTCGGGGGTAACACTGAAGCTTTCTTT. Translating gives CASSADLGGNTEAFF.

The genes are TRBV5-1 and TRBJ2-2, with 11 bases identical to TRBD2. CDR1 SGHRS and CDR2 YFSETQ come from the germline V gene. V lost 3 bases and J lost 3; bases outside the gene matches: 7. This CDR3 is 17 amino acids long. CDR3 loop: CASSSPRSGGDTGELFF. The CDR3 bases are TGCGCCAGCAGCTCCCCGCGTAGCGGGGGGGACACCGGGGAGCTGTTTTTT.

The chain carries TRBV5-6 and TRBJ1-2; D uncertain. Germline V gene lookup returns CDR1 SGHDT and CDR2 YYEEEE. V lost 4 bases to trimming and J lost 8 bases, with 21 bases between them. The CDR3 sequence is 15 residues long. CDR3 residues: CASSVWARRSSGYTF. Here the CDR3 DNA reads TGTGCCAGCAGCGTGTGGGCGAGGAGATCTAGCGGCTACACCTTC.